A single sample is the source of the 11 T cell receptor beta chains below, sequenced in a study of cytotoxic CD8 clonotypes in ibrutinib-treated CLL. Sequenced by immunoSEQ multiplex PCR; TCRdb stores in-frame clones only, minus some. The sample gives about 49,000 clones, 45% to 55% of which show up once; about 30% is in the top ten. The starting material was PBMCs, obtained after 12 months of ibrutinib treatment. All receptors come from a human donor with chronic lymphocytic leukemia.

The genes are TRBV4-2 and TRBJ2-7; the match to TRBD2 covers 9 bases. The ends lost 0 bases at V and 3 bases at J; junction bases unmatched: 6. Germline loops: CDR1 LGHNA, CDR2 YNFKEQ. The CDR3 covers 16 residues. CDR3 residues: CASSQDPSGTFYEQYF. The CDR3 coding sequence is TGTGCCAGCAGCCAAGATCCTAGCGGGACGTTCTACGAGCAGTACTTC.

V gene TRBV14 combines with J gene TRBJ2-3, with D possibly TRBD2 on 6 matching bases. The CDR3 consists of 15 residues. Trimming took 2 bases from V and 0 from J, leaving 9 bases between them. The germline V gene has CDR1 SGHDN and CDR2 FVKESK. The CDR3: CASSQQLASTDTQYF. The CDR3, as DNA: TGTGCCAGCAGCCAACAGCTAGCGAGCACAGATACGCAGTATTTT.

The CDR3 is CASSGAGTESGNTIYF. CDR3 sequence (DNA): TGTGCCAGCAGTGGCGCCGGGACTGAATCTGGAAACACCATATATTTT. The chain joins TRBV28 to TRBJ1-3; maybe TRBD1 (5 bases). The CDR3 extends over 16 amino acids. Germline loops: CDR1 MDHEN, CDR2 SYDVKM. V was cut by 5 bases and J by 1 base, with 15 bases left in between.

The CDR3: CASSPALLGGQETQYF. The CDR3 DNA follows: TGCGCCAGCAGCCCTGCTCTATTAGGGGGTCAAGAGACCCAGTACTTC. V is TRBV5-1 and J is TRBJ2-5; a weak D match, TRBD1 (6 bases). V dropped 4 bases and J dropped 2 bases, with 18 bases sitting between them. The CDR3 runs 16 residues. Germline values: CDR1 SGHRS, CDR2 YFSETQ.

V and J are TRBV5-1 and TRBJ2-7; D may be TRBD1 (5 bases). Germline CDR1 and CDR2: SGHRS and YFSETQ. The CDR3 spans 15 residues. Trimming removed 1 base from V and 0 bases from J, with 11 bases in between. CDR3 in amino acids: CASSLSTGRSYEQYF. CDR3 bases: TGCGCCAGCAGCTTGAGTACAGGCCGCTCCTACGAGCAGTACTTC. The whole variable domain, filled in from reference TRBV5-1 and TRBJ2-7, reads KAGVTQTPRYLIKTRGQQVTLSCSPISGHRSVSWYQQTPGQGLQFLFEYFSETQRNKGNFPGRFSGRQFSNSRSEMNVSTLELGDSALYLCASSLSTGRSYEQYFGPGTRLTVT.

This sequence joins TRBV19 and TRBJ1-2, with TRBD1 as a possible D gene (5 bases). Germline CDR1 reads LNHDA; CDR2 reads SQIVND (reference sequence). V lost 4 bases and J 4 bases, leaving 13 bases between the germline ends. The length of the CDR3 is 14 residues. Here the CDR3 reads CASSTPGAAYGYTF. In DNA form, the CDR3 reads TGTGCCAGTAGTACCCCTGGGGCAGCCTATGGCTACACCTTC.

About this clone itself: A junction end diverges from the germline sequence, so it may reflect a read error. The chain links TRBV10-1 to TRBJ1-2; unclear D gene. The germline V gene has CDR1 WNHNN and CDR2 SYGVQD (reference sequence). This CDR3 has 18 amino acids. Here the CDR3 reads CASSGSTRAARKTYSYTF. The CDR3 nucleotides read TGCGCCAGCAGTGGATCGACGAGAGCAGCGCGAAAGACCTATAGCTACACCTTC.

The chain has TRBV7-2 and TRBJ2-1; 7 positions match TRBD1. The CDR3 length is 15 residues. Germline V lookup: CDR1 SGHTA, CDR2 FQGNSA. Losses at the gene ends were 4 bases for V and 5 bases for J; bases not matched to a gene: 8. The chain's CDR3 is CASSSPGQRNNEQFF. Here the CDR3 DNA reads TGTGCCAGCAGCTCCCCGGGACAGAGGAACAATGAGCAGTTCTTC. The variable domain in full, with the rest retrieved from reference TRBV7-2 and TRBJ2-1, is GAGVSQSPSNKVTEKGKDVELRCDPISGHTALYWYRQSLGQGLEFLIYFQGNSAPDKSGLPSDRFSAERTGGSVSTLTIQRTQQEDSAVYLCASSSPGQRNNEQFFGPGTRLTVL.

The chain links TRBV5-6 to TRBJ2-5, with D uncertain. TRBJ2-7 explains the end of the DNA better; the J call may be wrong. CDR3 length: 14 amino acids. Germline loops: CDR1 SGHDT, CDR2 YYEEEE. The CDR3 DNA reads as TGTGCCAGCAGCTTGCGCTGGAGCTCCTACGAGCAGTACTTC. It is translated as CASSLRWSSYEQYF.

There are a few counts of this clone. The chain links TRBV4-1 to TRBJ1-1; 9 bases agree with TRBD1. The CDR3 runs to 14 residues. J gave up 8 bases and V 0 bases, and 4 bases lay outside the gene matches. CDR1 and CDR2 (germline): MGHRA, YSYEKL. CDR3 sequence reads: CASSQDWDRVEAFF. As DNA, the CDR3 is TGCGCCAGCAGCCAAGATTGGGACAGGGTCGAAGCTTTCTTT.

The V call is TRBV5-6, the J call TRBJ1-2; weak D call: TRBD1 (5 bases). The germline V gene has CDR1 SGHDT and CDR2 YYEEEE. This CDR3 is built from 18 residues. V lost 0 bases, J lost 0 bases, and 18 bases lay in between. CDR3 sequence reads: CASSLEEARDGANYGYTF. In DNA form, the CDR3 reads TGTGCCAGCAGCTTGGAGGAAGCCCGGGACGGAGCTAACTATGGCTACACCTTC.